The 16 T cell receptor beta chains in this list originate from one sample, sequenced in a study of OX40 agonist ivuxolimab in advanced cancers. Repertoires were generated with immunoSEQ multiplex PCR, while TCRdb's copy carries only in-frame clones and drops some. The sample yields roughly 10,000 clones, 70% seen once. The sequencing used CD4+ or CD8+ T cells sorted from blood, collected in a trial of the OX40 agonist ivuxolimab. These receptors were collected from an adult with an advanced solid tumor such as melanoma, head and neck, liver or kidney cancer.

This clone has a single count. This chain connects TRBV4-1 to TRBJ2-3; tentatively, D is TRBD2 (5 bases). This CDR3 has 16 residues. Per germline, CDR1 MGHRA and CDR2 YSYEKL. With 5 bases removed from V and 0 bases from J, the gap between germline ends came to 15 bases. The CDR3 region has the DNA TGCGCCAGCAGCGACACCTTAGCGTCTAGCACAGATACGCAGTATTTT. Protein: CASSDTLASSTDTQYF.

The chain employs TRBV9 and TRBJ2-1, with 12 bases that match TRBD2. The CDR3 is made up of 16 amino acids. The germline V gene has CDR1 SGDLS and CDR2 YYNGEE. Trimming removed 3 bases from V and 9 bases from J; junction bases left unmatched: 10. CDR3 DNA: TGTGCCAGCAGCGCCCGGACTAGCGGGATATGGGTTGAGCAGTTCTTC. Protein: CASSARTSGIWVEQFF.

The J gene is TRBJ2-4, the V gene TRBV13; the D gene is possibly TRBD2 (5 bases). Between the trimmed V and J ends, which lost 3 bases and 7 bases, there was a span of 10 bases. CDR1 PRHDT and CDR2 FYEKMQ come from the germline V gene (reference sequence). CDR3 length: 13 residues. CDR3 protein: CASSFQTMNIQYF. CDR3 in DNA: TGTGCCAGCAGCTTCCAGACTATGAACATTCAGTACTTC.

J is TRBJ2-1 and V is TRBV7-9; D is unclear. This CDR3 region has 15 residues. Germline V CDR1 and CDR2: SEHNR, FQNEAQ (reference sequence). Deletions cut 2 bases from V and 0 bases from J, with 8 bases between. The CDR3 DNA follows: TGTGCCAGCAGCTTACTCAGAACCTCCTACAATGAGCAGTTCTTC. This gives the protein CASSLLRTSYNEQFF.

This clone came up a few times. J is TRBJ2-2 and V is TRBV2; 9 bases align to TRBD1. V trimming: 10 bases; J trimming: 4 bases; junction bases outside the gene matches: 4. This CDR3 comprises 13 residues. Germline CDR1 and CDR2: SNHLY and FYNNEI. The CDR3 loop reads CATTGGTTGELFF. CDR3 sequence (DNA): TGTGCCACAACAGGGGGCACCACCGGGGAGCTGTTTTTT.

The CDR3 loop reads CASSLGVAGGSEQFF. The CDR3 bases are TGTGCCAGCAGCTTAGGGGTTGCGGGGGGAAGTGAGCAGTTCTTC. The chain recombines TRBV11-3 with TRBJ2-1; 8 nucleotides agree with TRBD2. Per germline, CDR1 SGHNT and CDR2 YENEEA. The CDR3 contains 15 residues. Unmatched junction bases numbered 8, after V lost 1 base and J lost 9 bases.

This sequence joins TRBV28 and TRBJ2-1; D remains unclear. CDR1 is MDHEN, CDR2 SYDVKM, per germline. The V end was cut by 4 bases, the J end by 4 bases, with 11 bases between. The CDR3 sequence is 14 residues long. CDR3 in DNA: TGTGCCAGCAGTTCGGCTACCCAATACAATGAGCAGTTCTTC. It specifies CASSSATQYNEQFF.

This chain uses TRBV28 with TRBJ2-1; 8 nucleotides match TRBD2. Germline trimming cut 10 bases from V and 6 bases from J; bases unmatched to any gene: 5. The CDR3 consists of 12 residues. CDR1 is MDHEN and CDR2 is SYDVKM in the germline V gene. CDR3 DNA: TGTGCCACAAAAGGGACTAGCAATGAGCAGTTCTTC. It codes for CATKGTSNEQFF.

This chain links TRBV7-6 with TRBJ1-5; no definite D call. V lost 6 bases and J lost 9, with 12 bases in between. Germline V gene lookup returns CDR1 SGHVS and CDR2 FNYEAQ. The CDR3 has 12 residues. DNA for the CDR3: TGTGCCAGCAGACTACCAGAGGGGCCCCAGCATTTT. Translating it yields CASRLPEGPQHF.

The chain uses TRBV2 and TRBJ2-3; D gene ambiguous. CDR3 size: 13 residues. With 2 bases removed from V and 4 bases from J, the gap between germline ends came to 7 bases. Germline loops: CDR1 SNHLY, CDR2 FYNNEI. The CDR3 DNA reads as TGTGCCAGCAGTGAACGCCCCCCAGATACGCAGTATTTT. Protein product: CASSERPPDTQYF.

The chain has TRBV4-1 and TRBJ1-1, with TRBD1 matching 11 bases. The V gene's germline CDR1 is MGHRA and CDR2 YSYEKL. J was trimmed by 5 bases and V by 4 bases; bases with no gene match: 6. The CDR3 is made up of 15 amino acids. The CDR3 sequence: CASSLPGQGGTEAFF. DNA for the CDR3: TGCGCCAGCAGCCTACCGGGACAGGGGGGGACTGAAGCTTTCTTT.

V is TRBV11-1 and J is TRBJ2-2; D is unclear. Deletions cut 5 bases from V and 3 bases from J, with 7 bases between. The CDR3 covers 13 residues. The germline gives CDR1 SGHAT, CDR2 FQDESV (reference sequence). This CDR3 is CASSPRYTGELFF. DNA for the CDR3: TGTGCCAGCAGCCCTCGGTACACCGGGGAGCTGTTTTTT.

The chain links TRBV7-9 to TRBJ2-1, with 15 positions matching TRBD2. The CDR3 runs to 18 residues. Germline CDR1 and CDR2: SEHNR and FQNEAQ (reference sequence). Trimming removed 3 bases from V and 1 base from J; junction bases left unmatched: 4. CDR3 coding DNA: TGTGCCAGCAGCTTTCGGACTAGCGGGGGGGCTTCCTACAATGAGCAGTTCTTC. Encoded protein: CASSFRTSGGASYNEQFF.

This sequence joins TRBV6-5 and TRBJ1-1, with D possibly being TRBD1 (5 bases). Germline V gives CDR1 MNHEY, CDR2 SVGAGI. Trimming took 8 bases from V and 6 from J, leaving 10 bases between them. The CDR3 consists of 11 residues. CDR3 sequence: CASHRYPEAFF. Written as DNA, the CDR3 is TGTGCCAGCCACAGGTACCCTGAAGCTTTCTTT.

V usage is TRBV6-5 and J usage is TRBJ2-1; 8 positions agree with TRBD1. Germline CDR1 is MNHEY and CDR2 is SVGAGI. The CDR3 length is 14 residues. With V trimmed by 5 bases and J by 7 bases, 7 bases remained unmatched. CDR3 sequence reads: CASSADRGLNEQFF. CDR3 DNA: TGTGCCAGCAGTGCCGACAGGGGCCTTAATGAGCAGTTCTTC.

This clone was counted a few times. The chain carries TRBV7-6 and TRBJ1-5; D remains ambiguous. There are 13 residues in the CDR3. With 5 bases removed from V and 5 bases from J, the gap between germline ends came to 10 bases. Germline V gene sequence: CDR1 SGHVS, CDR2 FNYEAQ. CDR3 DNA sequence: TGTGCCAGCAGCCCGAGGGCAGATCAGCCCCAGCATTTT. Residues: CASSPRADQPQHF. Looking up the rest from reference TRBV7-6 and TRBJ1-5 gives the full variable domain: GAGVSQSPRYKVTKRGQDVALRCDPISGHVSLYWYRQALGQGPEFLTYFNYEAQQDKSGLPNDRFSAERPEGSISTLTIQRTEQRDSAMYRCASSPRADQPQHFGDGTRLSIL.